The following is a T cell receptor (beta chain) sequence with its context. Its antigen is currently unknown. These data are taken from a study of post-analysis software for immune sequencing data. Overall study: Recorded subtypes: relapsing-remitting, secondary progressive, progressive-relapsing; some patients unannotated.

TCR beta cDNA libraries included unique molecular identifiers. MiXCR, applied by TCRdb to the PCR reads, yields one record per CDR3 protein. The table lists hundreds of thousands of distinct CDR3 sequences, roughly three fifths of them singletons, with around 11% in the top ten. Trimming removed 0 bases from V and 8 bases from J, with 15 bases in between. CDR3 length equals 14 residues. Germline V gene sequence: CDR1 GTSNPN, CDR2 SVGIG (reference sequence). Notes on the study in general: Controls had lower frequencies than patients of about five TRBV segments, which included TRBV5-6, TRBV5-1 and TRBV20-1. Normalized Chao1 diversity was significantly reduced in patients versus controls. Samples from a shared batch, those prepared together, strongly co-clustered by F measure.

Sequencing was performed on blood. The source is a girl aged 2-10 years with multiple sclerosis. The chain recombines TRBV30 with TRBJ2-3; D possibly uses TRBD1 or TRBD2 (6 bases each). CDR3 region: CAWSVKGGLGTQYF. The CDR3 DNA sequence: TGTGCCTGGAGTGTAAAGGGGGGTTTAGGTACGCAGTATTTT.